Described below is a single TCR beta chain sequence and its context. Its antigen is undetermined. The entry originates in a study of cytomegalovirus exposure and HLA in healthy donors. Findings and limits, study-wide: Presence/absence analyses rested on an assumption that sequencing depth was roughly uniform across donors. By a later analysis, the bulk of CMV-associated TCR beta chains appeared HLA-restricted.

The germline gives CDR1 SGDLS, CDR2 YYNGEE. V lost 4 bases and J lost 6, with 13 bases in between. The CDR3 is made up of 14 amino acids. PCR amplification relied on 60 Vbeta primers (plus 13 Jbeta primers). TCRdb's table, derived via immunoSEQ multiplex PCR, lists solely in-frame clones and lacks some. Here the sample spans 90,000 to 110,000 clones, over 80% being singletons. The V call is TRBV9, the J call TRBJ2-2; D perhaps matches TRBD2 (5 bases). The clonotype comes from a man between 18 and 35 years old in good health and CMV-seronegative. The sequenced sample consisted of PBMCs. The CDR3 is CASSPLSGAGELFF. CDR3 nucleotide sequence: TGTGCCAGCAGCCCCCTCAGCGGAGCCGGGGAGCTGTTTTTT.